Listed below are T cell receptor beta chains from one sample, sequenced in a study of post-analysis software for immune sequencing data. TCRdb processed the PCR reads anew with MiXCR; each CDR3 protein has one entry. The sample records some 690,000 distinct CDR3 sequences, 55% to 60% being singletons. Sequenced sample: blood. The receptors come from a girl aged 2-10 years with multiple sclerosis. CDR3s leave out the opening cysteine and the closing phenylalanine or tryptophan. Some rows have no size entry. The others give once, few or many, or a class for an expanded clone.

CDR3aa: ASTPRGSTYNEQF
abundance: few
v_gene: TRBV25-1
j_gene: TRBJ2-1

CDR3aa: AISEQGRTMNTEAF
abundance: NA
v_gene: TRBV10-3
j_gene: TRBJ1-1

CDR3aa: ASKLSGERGEQY
abundance: NA
v_gene: TRBV7-8
j_gene: TRBJ2-7

CDR3aa: ASSLNSLGYT
abundance: NA
v_gene: TRBV7-9
j_gene: TRBJ1-2

CDR3aa: ASSLGKRGAGETQY
abundance: few
v_gene: TRBV7-7
j_gene: TRBJ2-5

CDR3aa: ASSLFWSGSGSTDTQY
abundance: NA
v_gene: TRBV27
j_gene: TRBJ2-3

CDR3aa: SVEREVTEAF
abundance: NA
v_gene: TRBV29-1
j_gene: TRBJ1-1

CDR3aa: ASTYDRDWDEQF
abundance: few
v_gene: TRBV6-5
j_gene: TRBJ2-1

CDR3aa: ASSSLRASGGLTDTQY
abundance: NA
v_gene: TRBV27
j_gene: TRBJ2-3

CDR3aa: ASSHESGGYEQY
abundance: once
v_gene: TRBV3-1
j_gene: TRBJ2-7

CDR3aa: SVEPQGGNYGYT
abundance: once
v_gene: TRBV29-1
j_gene: TRBJ1-2

CDR3aa: ASSLRVTSNTGELF
abundance: NA
v_gene: TRBV5-1
j_gene: TRBJ2-2

CDR3aa: ASSPFGQSPNGEQY
abundance: NA
v_gene: TRBV4-1
j_gene: TRBJ2-7

CDR3aa: ASSKGLAGLNEQF
abundance: few
v_gene: TRBV12-3/TRBV12-4
j_gene: TRBJ2-1

CDR3aa: ASSLAPDPNYGYT
abundance: few
v_gene: TRBV7-2
j_gene: TRBJ1-2

CDR3aa: ASSSSGVPYEQY
abundance: NA
v_gene: TRBV7-9
j_gene: TRBJ2-7

CDR3aa: ASSDGRGYEQY
abundance: NA
v_gene: TRBV25-1
j_gene: TRBJ2-7

CDR3aa: ASTITGGGTQY
abundance: NA
v_gene: TRBV12-3/TRBV12-4
j_gene: TRBJ2-3

CDR3aa: ASSPDTVTDTQY
abundance: once
v_gene: TRBV27
j_gene: TRBJ2-3

CDR3aa: AGSLRLAGGQETQY
abundance: NA
v_gene: TRBV7-2
j_gene: TRBJ2-5

CDR3aa: ASSQDSGTGNYNEQF
abundance: NA
v_gene: TRBV3-1
j_gene: TRBJ2-1

CDR3aa: ASSIENNEQF
abundance: NA
v_gene: TRBV7-6
j_gene: TRBJ2-1

CDR3aa: SARAQREQF
abundance: few
v_gene: TRBV20-1
j_gene: TRBJ2-1

CDR3aa: ASSTQSGNEQF
abundance: NA
v_gene: TRBV11-2
j_gene: TRBJ2-1

CDR3aa: ASSLAGRNPGDGYT
abundance: NA
v_gene: TRBV5-1
j_gene: TRBJ1-2

CDR3aa: SARDYREGTSTDTQY
abundance: NA
v_gene: TRBV20-1
j_gene: TRBJ2-3

CDR3aa: SASNREVREQY
abundance: NA
v_gene: TRBV20-1
j_gene: TRBJ2-7

CDR3aa: ASSYSIQGGSIHEQY
abundance: once
v_gene: TRBV6-2/TRBV6-3
j_gene: TRBJ2-7

CDR3aa: ASSFPRLAGGKTYEQY
abundance: few
v_gene: TRBV7-9
j_gene: TRBJ2-7

CDR3aa: ASSPQGGYNSPLH
abundance: NA
v_gene: TRBV7-3
j_gene: TRBJ1-6

CDR3aa: SARRPGLQDTNEQF
abundance: NA
v_gene: TRBV20-1
j_gene: TRBJ2-1

CDR3aa: SARAEGGETQY
abundance: few
v_gene: TRBV20-1
j_gene: TRBJ2-5

CDR3aa: SVTWTRRSSYNEQF
abundance: NA
v_gene: TRBV29-1
j_gene: TRBJ2-1

CDR3aa: ASSYGVTRFHPADTQY
abundance: NA
v_gene: TRBV6-2/TRBV6-3
j_gene: TRBJ2-3

CDR3aa: ASSPRGASTYNEQF
abundance: NA
v_gene: TRBV5-6
j_gene: TRBJ2-1

CDR3aa: SARDASGRTSYNEQF
abundance: NA
v_gene: TRBV20-1
j_gene: TRBJ2-1

CDR3aa: ASSSRRPGYNEQF
abundance: few
v_gene: TRBV12-3/TRBV12-4
j_gene: TRBJ2-1

CDR3aa: ASSLERPDTDTQY
abundance: NA
v_gene: TRBV5-1
j_gene: TRBJ2-3

CDR3aa: ASSLSPQGSFTDTQY
abundance: NA
v_gene: TRBV12-3/TRBV12-4
j_gene: TRBJ2-3

CDR3aa: SVDRGAYGYT
abundance: few
v_gene: TRBV29-1
j_gene: TRBJ1-2

CDR3aa: ASSPQLAGMSTDTQY
abundance: few
v_gene: TRBV12-3/TRBV12-4
j_gene: TRBJ2-3

CDR3aa: ASSYREPEETQY
abundance: few
v_gene: TRBV6-6
j_gene: TRBJ2-5

CDR3aa: ASSYWTSGSEQY
abundance: NA
v_gene: TRBV6-5
j_gene: TRBJ2-7

CDR3aa: ASSFWLSYEQY
abundance: NA
v_gene: TRBV11-2
j_gene: TRBJ2-7

CDR3aa: ATSRDLGGNTEAF
abundance: NA
v_gene: TRBV15
j_gene: TRBJ1-1

CDR3aa: ASSPSNEQF
abundance: NA
v_gene: TRBV12-3/TRBV12-4
j_gene: TRBJ2-1

CDR3aa: ASSPEEETQY
abundance: few
v_gene: TRBV12-3/TRBV12-4
j_gene: TRBJ2-5

CDR3aa: ASRSLTGASNYGYT
abundance: NA
v_gene: TRBV12-3/TRBV12-4
j_gene: TRBJ1-2

CDR3aa: AAGTGDYGYT
abundance: few
v_gene: TRBV10-3
j_gene: TRBJ1-2